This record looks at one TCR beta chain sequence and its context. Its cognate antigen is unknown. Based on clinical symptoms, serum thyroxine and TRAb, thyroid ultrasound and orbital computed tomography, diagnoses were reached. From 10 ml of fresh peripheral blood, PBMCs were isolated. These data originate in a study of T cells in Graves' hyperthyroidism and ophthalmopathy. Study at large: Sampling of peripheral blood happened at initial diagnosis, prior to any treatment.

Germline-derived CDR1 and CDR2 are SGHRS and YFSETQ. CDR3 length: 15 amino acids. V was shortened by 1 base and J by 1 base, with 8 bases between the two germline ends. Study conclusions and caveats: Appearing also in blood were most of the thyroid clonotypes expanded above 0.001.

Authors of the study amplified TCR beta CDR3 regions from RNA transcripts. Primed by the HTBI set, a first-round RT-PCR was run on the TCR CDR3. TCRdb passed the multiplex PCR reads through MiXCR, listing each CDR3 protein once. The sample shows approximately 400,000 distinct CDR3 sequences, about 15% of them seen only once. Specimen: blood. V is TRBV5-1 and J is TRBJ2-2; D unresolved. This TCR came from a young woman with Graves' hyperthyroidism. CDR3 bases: TGCGCCAGCAGCTTGAATTGGGTGAACACCGGGGAGCTGTTTTTT. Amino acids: CASSLNWVNTGELFF.